One and the same sample provided the 4 T cell receptor beta chains below, sequenced in a study of cytomegalovirus exposure and HLA in healthy donors. The PCR was carried out with 60 Vbeta primers and 13 Jbeta primers. The method was immunoSEQ multiplex PCR; TCRdb's version includes in-frame clones alone and lacks a portion of them. The sample holds 100,000 to 150,000 clones, 77% seen once. The sequencing sample was made of PBMCs. The source of these receptors is a woman aged 40 to 50 in good health and CMV-seropositive.

V usage is TRBV29-1 and J usage is TRBJ2-3, with D possibly TRBD1 on 5 matching bases. This CDR3 has 15 amino acids. The ends were cut back, 3 bases at V and 0 bases at J, with 13 bases in the middle. Germline V gene data show CDR1 as SQVTM and CDR2 as ANQGSEA. As DNA, the CDR3 is TGCAGCGTTGAGGGTGCAGGGTCTAGCACAGATACGCAGTATTTT. Its translation is CSVEGAGSSTDTQYF.

This clone has only a few counts. The gene calls are TRBV7-3 and TRBJ2-2, with D unclear. Germline V gives CDR1 SGHTA, CDR2 FQGTGA. CDR3 size: 14 residues. V dropped 2 bases and J dropped 1 base, with 5 bases sitting between them. The CDR3 is CASSLGRNTGELFF. The DNA of the CDR3 is TGTGCCAGCAGCTTAGGCCGGAACACCGGGGAGCTGTTTTTT.

This clone was seen only a few times. The CDR3 DNA reads TGTGCCAGCAGTGGGCGGACAGGGACCTACGAGCAGTACTTC. Translated: CASSGRTGTYEQYF. V usage is TRBV2 and J usage is TRBJ2-5; TRBD1 aligns across 8 bases. The J call may be in error: the DNA end matches TRBJ2-7 better. Germline CDR1 and CDR2: SNHLY and FYNNEI. CDR3 length: 14 residues.

In this sample, this clone turned up a few times. This rearrangement joins TRBV7-3 to TRBJ2-1; 9 bases are shared with TRBD2. The V segment lost 5 bases and the J segment 0 bases; nucleotides outside the gene matches: 5. Per the germline V gene, CDR1 is SGHTA and CDR2 is FQGTGA. The CDR3 totals 16 residues. This chain's CDR3 is CASSPLAGFSYNEQFF. The CDR3 DNA sequence: TGTGCCAGCAGCCCTCTAGCGGGATTCTCCTACAATGAGCAGTTCTTC.